This T cell receptor beta chain was retrieved from a study of blood T cell repertoires in COVID-19. Looking at the study overall: COVID-19 samples from acute and convalescent phases originated in the United States, Italy and Spain.

Original processing methods: How many nucleated cells were present was estimated from reference gene primer amplification. Produced via immunoSEQ multiplex PCR; TCRdb's table is partial and in-frame only. The V and J calls and clone size were taken over from that table, and D and trimming were inferred from the DNA. This table has 88,000 or so clones, 75% to 90% appearing once. Trimming removed 3 bases at V and 2 bases at J, with 7 bases between. The CDR3 runs 13 residues. CDR1 is LNHDA and CDR2 is SQIVND in the germline V gene (reference sequence). This clonotype was sampled from a man aged 55-75 years with acute or convalescent COVID-19. This rearrangement joins TRBV19 to TRBJ1-1; TRBD1 might be the D (5 bases). Specimen: peripheral blood. Written as DNA, the CDR3 is TGTGCCAGTAGTATGCAGGGAAACACTGAAGCTTTCTTT. Translating gives CASSMQGNTEAFF.